Below, 9 T cell receptor beta chains from the same sample are listed, as sequenced in a study of cytomegalovirus exposure and HLA in healthy donors. Some clones are missing from TCRdb's copy, which holds only in-frame ones; the method was immunoSEQ multiplex PCR. The sample carries about 110,000 clones, approximately 89% recorded once. Material: PBMCs. These receptors came from a young woman in good health and CMV-seronegative.

A single count supports this clone. The J gene is TRBJ2-7, the V gene TRBV5-1; 10 nucleotides match TRBD1. The CDR3 totals 14 residues. Germline V gene data show CDR1 as SGHRS and CDR2 as YFSETQ. V lost 4 bases, J lost 2 bases, and 3 bases stayed unmatched. The CDR3, as DNA: TGCGCCAGCAGCCTTGGGACAGGGGCCTACGAGCAGTACTTC. The encoded protein is CASSLGTGAYEQYF.

The rearrangement uses TRBV7-2 and TRBJ1-1; 9 bases align to TRBD1. There are 15 residues in the CDR3. Germline V lookup: CDR1 SGHTA, CDR2 FQGNSA. Trimming took 3 bases from V and 5 from J; bases not matched to a gene: 7. The CDR3 sequence is CASSFGQGLGTEAFF. The DNA of the CDR3 is TGTGCCAGCAGCTTCGGACAGGGGCTAGGTACTGAAGCTTTCTTT.

This sequence joins TRBV4-2 and TRBJ2-3; TRBD2 agrees at 15 bases. The CDR3 runs 18 residues. The germline gives CDR1 LGHNA, CDR2 YNFKEQ. The ends lost 1 base at V and 4 bases at J; junction bases unmatched: 6. This CDR3 is CASSQGGLAGGSADTQYF. The CDR3 bases are TGTGCCAGCAGCCAAGGGGGACTAGCGGGAGGATCCGCAGATACGCAGTATTTT.

This clone was seen once. The CDR3 spells CASSQGEGANTGELFF. The CDR3 nucleotides read TGCGCCAGCAGCCAAGGGGAGGGCGCGAACACCGGGGAGCTGTTTTTT. V gene TRBV4-1 combines with J gene TRBJ2-2; 7 bases align to TRBD2. Germline V CDR1 and CDR2: MGHRA, YSYEKL. After removal of 1 base from V and 0 bases from J, the junction contained 2 bases not matched to a gene. This CDR3 has 16 residues.

The rearrangement links TRBV6-4 to TRBJ2-1; 8 nucleotides match TRBD1. The CDR3 is 15 amino acids. From germline, CDR1 is MRHNA and CDR2 SNTAGT. Germline trimming cut 2 bases from V and 6 bases from J; bases unmatched to any gene: 6. CDR3 DNA sequence: TGTGCCAGCAGTGACGGAGGACAGGGATCCAATGAGCAGTTCTTC. It codes for CASSDGGQGSNEQFF.

The chain joins TRBV30 to TRBJ2-1; tentative D call: TRBD1 (6 bases). This CDR3 comprises 13 residues. Germline CDR1 reads GTSNPN; CDR2 reads SVGIG (reference sequence). Trimming removed 8 bases from V and 2 bases from J, with 13 bases in between. The CDR3 protein is CAGRQAAYNEQFF. CDR3 DNA sequence: TGTGCCGGCCGACAGGCCGCCTACAATGAGCAGTTCTTC.

This chain joins TRBV28 and TRBJ1-1, with TRBD1 matching over 7 bases. The V gene's germline CDR1 is MDHEN and CDR2 SYDVKM. The CDR3 consists of 15 residues. The J segment lost 2 bases and the V segment lost 4 bases, leaving 7 bases of the junction unmatched. In nucleotides, the CDR3 is TGTGCCAGCAGTTCAACCTGGACAGGCAACACTGAAGCTTTCTTT. Residues: CASSSTWTGNTEAFF.

The chain links TRBV7-2 to TRBJ1-1, with TRBD1 identical over 9 bases. The CDR3 loop spans 14 amino acids. Germline CDR1 and CDR2: SGHTA and FQGNSA. V lost 5 bases, J lost 3 bases, and 4 bases stayed unmatched. The CDR3 DNA reads TGTGCCAGCAGCCACGACAGGGGGGACACTGAAGCTTTCTTT. It codes for CASSHDRGDTEAFF.

The rearrangement links TRBV19 to TRBJ1-2, with D perhaps TRBD1 (5 bases). CDR3 length equals 13 residues. V dropped 9 bases and J dropped 5 bases, with 16 bases sitting between them. CDR1 LNHDA and CDR2 SQIVND come from the germline V gene (reference sequence). The CDR3 protein is CASRDEYLYGYTF. The CDR3 bases are TGTGCCAGCAGGGATGAATATTTGTATGGCTACACCTTC.